Given below is one TCR beta chain in context. What it binds is not known. Both about-4-week and about-12-week second-dose recipients were combined. These data belong to a study of T cell responses to AZD1222 COVID-19 vaccine. Points from the study as a whole: Targeting of unmutated variant regions was reportedly seen in nearly half of spike-specific TCRs. Seropositive at baseline were only six AZD1222 recipients. The donor cohort was predominantly white British with a female majority, and clonal diversity may have been underestimated.

Clones were read by immunoSEQ multiplex PCR, and TCRdb kept only the in-frame ones, dropping some. Among around 200,000 clones listed, 88% were seen once. The trim removed 5 bases at V and 5 bases at J, leaving 3 bases unmatched. This CDR3 region has 14 residues. The germline V gene encodes CDR1 SGHTA and CDR2 FQGTGA. This specimen was peripheral blood, taken 28 days after the second AZD1222 dose. The source is an adult who received the AZD1222 COVID-19 vaccine. V and J are TRBV7-3 and TRBJ1-6; 7 positions agree with TRBD1. For the CDR3, the DNA is TGTGCCAGCAGCCACGGGACAGATAATTCACCCCTCCACTTT. Translated: CASSHGTDNSPLHF.